This entry concerns a single TCR beta chain. Its specificity is unknown. The time point was: newly diagnosed GD, antithyroid drugs for less than 3 months. With RNA extracted from PBMCs as input, the TCR library was made. Arm-PCR with iRepertoire HTBI primers amplified the CDR3 regions for these TCR beta libraries. TCRdb itself ran the multiplex PCR reads through MiXCR, one entry per CDR3 protein. This repertoire shows 250,000 or so distinct CDR3 sequences, 20% found once; its top ten account for about 14%. This entry is derived from a study of regulatory T cells in long-lasting Graves disease. Overall study findings and caveats: Between persistent patients, more than 2,500 public clonotypes were shared, exceeding the 966 shared between new patients. Persistent disease exhibited a predilection for TRBV28, TRBJ1-2 and TRBJ2-5. Persistent-disease Graves' patients showed less TCR diversity than new cases.

V trimming: 3 bases; J trimming: 4 bases; junction bases outside the gene matches: 4. The germline CDR1 and CDR2 sequences are LGHNA and YSLEER. The CDR3 has 15 amino acids. The source was peripheral blood mononuclear cells (PBMCs), collected at new diagnosis, from a patient treated with antithyroid drugs. The chain is built from TRBV4-3 and TRBJ2-1; TRBD2 agrees at 9 bases. The origin of this receptor is a female donor with Graves disease. CDR3 nucleotides: TGCGCCAGCAGCCAGAGGCGGGAGGGTTACAATGAGCAGTTCTTC. This translates into CASSQRREGYNEQFF.